The rows below give T cell receptor beta chains drawn from one sample of a study of blood T cell repertoires in COVID-19. The method was immunoSEQ multiplex PCR; TCRdb's version includes in-frame clones alone and lacks a portion of them. The sample lists under 300,000 clones, just over 85% seen once, with around 2% in the top ten. The sequencing sample was made of peripheral blood. The receptor source for this set is a man in his thirties or forties who had recovered from COVID-19. The CDR3 runs from the conserved cysteine through the conserved F or W. D genes are given only for firm matches. Rows give clone size only sometimes, using once, few, many, or a class for an expanded clone.

V gene: TRBV2
J gene: TRBJ1-5
D gene: .
clone size: .
CDR3 protein: CASSENRAGNQPQHF
CDR3 DNA: TGTGCCAGCAGTGAAAACAGGGCTGGCAATCAGCCCCAGCATTTT

V gene: TRBV6-1
J gene: TRBJ1-2
D gene: .
clone size: .
CDR3 protein: CASSEFSSGVTNYGYTF
CDR3 DNA: TGTGCCAGCAGTGAATTTTCGTCCGGGGTTACTAACTATGGCTACACCTTC

V gene: TRBV5-8
J gene: TRBJ1-4
D gene: TRBD1
clone size: .
CDR3 protein: CAGRGTGTEKLFF
CDR3 DNA: TGTGCCGGTAGGGGGACAGGGACGGAAAAACTGTTTTTT

V gene: TRBV4-3
J gene: TRBJ1-5
D gene: TRBD1
clone size: .
CDR3 protein: CASSQEARDRVDQPQHF
CDR3 DNA: TGCGCCAGCAGCCAAGAGGCCCGGGACAGGGTGGATCAGCCCCAGCATTTT

V gene: TRBV11-3
J gene: TRBJ1-1
D gene: .
clone size: .
CDR3 protein: CASSFMGGTEAFF
CDR3 DNA: TGTGCCAGCAGCTTTATGGGGGGCACTGAAGCTTTCTTT

V gene: TRBV12-5
J gene: TRBJ2-7
D gene: .
clone size: .
CDR3 protein: CASGPRLSSYEQYF
CDR3 DNA: TGTGCTAGTGGTCCGAGGTTGAGCTCCTACGAGCAGTACTTC

V gene: TRBV7-2
J gene: TRBJ2-7
D gene: .
clone size: .
CDR3 protein: CASSSTAGQYEQYF
CDR3 DNA: TGTGCCAGCAGCTCCACTGCCGGACAGTACGAGCAGTACTTC

V gene: TRBV3-1/TRBV3-2
J gene: TRBJ1-2
D gene: .
clone size: .
CDR3 protein: CASSQVPVYGYTF
CDR3 DNA: TGTGCCAGCAGCCAAGTACCGGTTTATGGCTACACCTTC

V gene: TRBV7-9
J gene: TRBJ2-4
D gene: TRBD2
clone size: .
CDR3 protein: CASTPPGLGAKNIQYF
CDR3 DNA: TGTGCCAGCACTCCCCCGGGACTAGGAGCCAAAAACATTCAGTACTTC

V gene: TRBV5-1
J gene: TRBJ1-1
D gene: TRBD1
clone size: .
CDR3 protein: CASSLFGQVNTEAFF
CDR3 DNA: TGCGCCAGCAGCCTATTTGGACAGGTGAACACTGAAGCTTTCTTT

V gene: TRBV3-1/TRBV3-2
J gene: TRBJ2-7
D gene: .
clone size: .
CDR3 protein: CASSQDWAGDYEQYF
CDR3 DNA: TGTGCCAGCAGCCAAGATTGGGCAGGGGACTACGAGCAGTACTTC

V gene: TRBV10-2
J gene: TRBJ2-1
D gene: .
clone size: .
CDR3 protein: CASIADSYSSYNEQFF
CDR3 DNA: TGCGCCAGCATCGCGGACTCCTACTCCTCCTACAATGAGCAGTTCTTC

V gene: TRBV2
J gene: TRBJ1-3
D gene: .
clone size: .
CDR3 protein: CASSSPRANRNRNTIYF
CDR3 DNA: TGTGCCAGCAGTTCCCCCAGGGCCAACAGGAATAGAAACACCATATATTTT

V gene: TRBV4-1
J gene: TRBJ1-1
D gene: .
clone size: .
CDR3 protein: CASSQDGGRAGNTEAFF
CDR3 DNA: TGCGCCAGCAGCCAAGACGGGGGAAGGGCGGGGAACACTGAAGCTTTCTTT

V gene: TRBV7-9
J gene: TRBJ2-3
D gene: TRBD2
clone size: .
CDR3 protein: CASSPWGGEADTQYF
CDR3 DNA: TGTGCCAGCAGCCCCTGGGGGGGGGAGGCAGATACGCAGTATTTT

V gene: TRBV18
J gene: TRBJ2-5
D gene: .
clone size: once
CDR3 protein: CASSEGLSAFLQETQYF
CDR3 DNA: TGTGCCAGCTCAGAGGGTCTAAGCGCCTTCCTCCAAGAGACCCAGTACTTC

V gene: TRBV13
J gene: TRBJ1-6
D gene: .
clone size: .
CDR3 protein: CASSPTGGNSPLHF
CDR3 DNA: TGTGCCAGCAGCCCCACGGGGGGAAATTCACCCCTCCACTTT

V gene: TRBV5-1
J gene: TRBJ2-2
D gene: TRBD1
clone size: .
CDR3 protein: CASSWRQGAAGELFF
CDR3 DNA: TGCGCCAGCAGCTGGAGACAGGGGGCTGCCGGGGAGCTGTTTTTT

V gene: TRBV19
J gene: TRBJ2-2
D gene: .
clone size: .
CDR3 protein: CASTPLALGELFF
CDR3 DNA: TGTGCCAGTACCCCCCTAGCGCTCGGGGAGCTGTTTTTT

V gene: TRBV6-2/TRBV6-3
J gene: TRBJ2-5
D gene: TRBD2
clone size: .
CDR3 protein: CASSYPLGLDTMYQETQYF
CDR3 DNA: TGTGCCAGCAGTTACCCCCTGGGACTAGACACGATGTACCAAGAGACCCAGTACTTC

V gene: TRBV6-2/TRBV6-3
J gene: TRBJ1-1
D gene: TRBD1
clone size: .
CDR3 protein: CASSDNWTGENTEAFF
CDR3 DNA: TGTGCCAGCAGTGATAACTGGACAGGGGAGAACACTGAAGCTTTCTTT

V gene: TRBV5-1
J gene: TRBJ2-3
D gene: .
clone size: .
CDR3 protein: CASSFYSSTDTQYF
CDR3 DNA: TGCGCCAGCAGCTTCTATTCTAGCACAGATACGCAGTATTTT

V gene: TRBV6-5
J gene: TRBJ1-2
D gene: TRBD1
clone size: .
CDR3 protein: CASSSGQDGYTF
CDR3 DNA: TGTGCCAGCAGTTCAGGACAGGATGGCTACACCTTC

V gene: TRBV19
J gene: TRBJ1-5
D gene: TRBD1
clone size: .
CDR3 protein: CASSRGDRGVHQPQHF
CDR3 DNA: TGTGCCAGTAGTAGAGGTGACAGGGGAGTACATCAGCCCCAGCATTTT

V gene: TRBV5-1
J gene: TRBJ2-7
D gene: TRBD1
clone size: .
CDR3 protein: CASSLSQGPSYEQYF
CDR3 DNA: TGCGCCAGCAGCTTGTCACAGGGGCCGTCCTACGAGCAGTACTTC

V gene: TRBV12-3/TRBV12-4
J gene: TRBJ2-3
D gene: .
clone size: .
CDR3 protein: CASSLISDTQYF
CDR3 DNA: TGTGCCAGCAGTTTAATTTCGGATACGCAGTATTTT

V gene: TRBV3-1/TRBV3-2
J gene: TRBJ2-1
D gene: .
clone size: .
CDR3 protein: CASSQPGNSYNEQFF
CDR3 DNA: TGTGCCAGCAGCCAACCGGGGAACTCCTACAATGAGCAGTTCTTC

V gene: TRBV6-2/TRBV6-3
J gene: TRBJ2-3
D gene: .
clone size: .
CDR3 protein: CASSFNTDTQYF
CDR3 DNA: TGTGCCAGCAGTTTCAACACAGATACGCAGTATTTT

V gene: TRBV5-1
J gene: TRBJ2-3
D gene: TRBD2
clone size: few
CDR3 protein: CASSLWPSGGVNTQYF
CDR3 DNA: TGCGCCAGCAGCTTGTGGCCCAGCGGGGGTGTGAATACGCAGTATTTT

V gene: TRBV5-1
J gene: TRBJ2-7
D gene: .
clone size: few
CDR3 protein: CASSLGAADPIYEQYF
CDR3 DNA: TGCGCCAGCAGCTTGGGAGCGGCTGACCCAATCTACGAGCAGTACTTC

V gene: TRBV10-2
J gene: TRBJ2-3
D gene: .
clone size: .
CDR3 protein: CASIKTGHLADTQYF
CDR3 DNA: TGCGCCAGCATCAAAACGGGACACCTGGCAGATACGCAGTATTTT

V gene: TRBV27
J gene: TRBJ1-2
D gene: TRBD1
clone size: .
CDR3 protein: CASSSGQGWYGYTF
CDR3 DNA: TGTGCCAGCAGTTCCGGACAGGGATGGTATGGCTACACCTTC

V gene: TRBV30
J gene: TRBJ1-1
D gene: .
clone size: .
CDR3 protein: CASRNERANTEAFF
CDR3 DNA: TGTGCCTCGAGGAATGAGAGGGCGAACACTGAAGCTTTCTTT

V gene: TRBV7-2
J gene: TRBJ2-2
D gene: .
clone size: once
CDR3 protein: CASSPGTAGTGELFF
CDR3 DNA: TGTGCCAGCAGCCCGGGGACTGCGGGGACCGGGGAGCTGTTTTTT

V gene: TRBV11-2
J gene: TRBJ1-2
D gene: .
clone size: .
CDR3 protein: CASSLERQERGYTF
CDR3 DNA: TGTGCCAGCAGCTTAGAGAGACAGGAACGAGGCTACACCTTC

V gene: TRBV27
J gene: TRBJ1-5
D gene: TRBD1
clone size: .
CDR3 protein: CASSLLTTGGAGQPQHF
CDR3 DNA: TGTGCCAGCAGTTTGCTGACCACAGGGGGCGCGGGTCAGCCCCAGCATTTT

V gene: TRBV20-1
J gene: TRBJ2-7
D gene: TRBD2
clone size: .
CDR3 protein: CSAYYGGEYF
CDR3 DNA: TGCAGTGCCTATTACGGGGGGGAGTACTTC

V gene: TRBV4-1
J gene: TRBJ2-3
D gene: TRBD2
clone size: .
CDR3 protein: CASSQEPAGVAGGTDTQYF
CDR3 DNA: TGCGCCAGCAGCCAAGAACCCGCCGGTGTAGCGGGGGGTACAGATACGCAGTATTTT

V gene: TRBV7-6
J gene: TRBJ1-5
D gene: TRBD1
clone size: few
CDR3 protein: CASARQGGSNQPQHF
CDR3 DNA: TGTGCCAGCGCGAGACAGGGTGGTAGCAATCAGCCCCAGCATTTT

V gene: TRBV7-9
J gene: TRBJ1-1
D gene: .
clone size: .
CDR3 protein: CASSSSVAFF
CDR3 DNA: TGTGCCAGCAGCTCGTCGGTGGCTTTCTTT

V gene: TRBV12-3/TRBV12-4
J gene: TRBJ1-2
D gene: TRBD1
clone size: .
CDR3 protein: CASSPRDSYGYTF
CDR3 DNA: TGTGCCAGCAGTCCCCGGGACAGCTATGGCTACACCTTC

V gene: TRBV15
J gene: TRBJ2-3
D gene: .
clone size: .
CDR3 protein: CATSRAGNTQYF
CDR3 DNA: TGTGCCACCAGCAGAGCAGGGAATACGCAGTATTTT

V gene: TRBV5-4
J gene: TRBJ2-7
D gene: .
clone size: once
CDR3 protein: CASSSLPTYEQYF
CDR3 DNA: TGTGCCAGCAGCTCACTTCCTACCTACGAGCAGTACTTC

V gene: TRBV7-2
J gene: TRBJ1-2
D gene: TRBD1
clone size: .
CDR3 protein: CASSFSGTGGVGYTF
CDR3 DNA: TGTGCCAGCAGCTTCTCCGGGACAGGGGGCGTTGGCTACACCTTC

V gene: TRBV7-2
J gene: TRBJ1-3
D gene: TRBD1
clone size: .
CDR3 protein: CASSLVTGVSGNTIYF
CDR3 DNA: TGTGCCAGCAGCTTAGTTACAGGGGTCTCTGGAAACACCATATATTTT